What follows are 26 T cell receptor beta chains derived from one specimen sequenced in a study of T cell responses to AZD1222 COVID-19 vaccine. Clones were read by immunoSEQ multiplex PCR, and TCRdb kept only the in-frame ones, dropping some. The sample includes 140,000 or so clones, around 89% of them seen just once. The specimen was peripheral blood, collected on day 0 of AZD1222 vaccination. All receptors derive from an adult in good health.

This clone occurred a few times. The chain has TRBV12-3 or TRBV12-4 and TRBJ1-1; D uncertain. The CDR3 loop spans 13 amino acids. The ends were cut back, 3 bases at V and 1 base at J, with 6 bases in the middle. CDR3 in DNA: TGTGCCAGCAGTTTCGCCAGGAACACTGAAGCTTTCTTT. Amino acid sequence: CASSFARNTEAFF.

The chain uses TRBV7-8 and TRBJ1-2; tentatively, D is TRBD1 (5 bases). Germline CDR1 reads SGHVS; CDR2 reads FQNEAQ. V was cut by 1 base and J by 5 bases, with 26 bases left in between. The CDR3 is 19 residues long. This CDR3 reads CASSLGGGRPSPGSYGYTF. The CDR3 bases are TGTGCCAGCAGCTTAGGGGGCGGCAGGCCGTCCCCAGGAAGTTATGGCTACACCTTC. The variable domain in full, with the rest retrieved from reference TRBV7-8 and TRBJ1-2, is GAGVSQSPRYKVAKRGQDVALRCDPISGHVSLFWYQQALGQGPEFLTYFQNEAQLDKSGLPSDRFFAERPEGSVSTLKIQRTQQEDSAVYLCASSLGGGRPSPGSYGYTFGSGTRLTVV.

This clone showed up just a few times. The V call is TRBV3-1 (or the pseudogene TRBV3-2), the J call TRBJ2-6; the D gene is possibly TRBD2 (5 bases). Germline lookup yields CDR1 LGHDT and CDR2 YNNKEL (reference sequence). Trimming removed 1 base from V and 1 base from J, with 17 bases in between. CDR3 length: 19 residues. The CDR3, as DNA: TGTGCCAGCAGCCAAGCTCGGTCGGGCCGGGGATCTGGGGCCAACGTCCTGACTTTC. Protein sequence: CASSQARSGRGSGANVLTF.

The chain employs TRBV7-3 and TRBJ1-1; tentatively, D is TRBD1 (6 bases). CDR1 and CDR2 from the germline V gene are SGHTA and FQGTGA. Trimming removed 2 bases from V and 1 base from J, with 8 bases in between. The CDR3 consists of 14 residues. The CDR3 region is CASSLAGANTEAFF. Here the CDR3 DNA reads TGTGCCAGCAGCTTAGCAGGGGCGAACACTGAAGCTTTCTTT.

V and J are TRBV24-1 and TRBJ1-2; perhaps TRBD1 as D (6 bases). The CDR3 totals 13 residues. From germline, CDR1 is KGHDR and CDR2 SFDVKD. Between the trimmed V and J ends, which lost 1 base and 8 bases, there was a span of 10 bases. The CDR3 is CATSDFRGRGYTF. The CDR3 coding sequence is TGTGCCACCAGTGATTTCAGGGGCAGAGGCTACACCTTC.

The chain recombines TRBV3-1 (or the pseudogene TRBV3-2) with TRBJ1-4; TRBD1 matches at 8 bases. The CDR3 is 15 residues long. The trim removed 3 bases at V and 7 bases at J, leaving 7 bases unmatched. The germline gives CDR1 LGHDT, CDR2 YNNKEL (reference sequence). CDR3: CASSHPTGEAEKLFF. CDR3 in DNA: TGTGCCAGCAGCCACCCGACAGGGGAGGCTGAAAAACTGTTTTTT.

The J gene is TRBJ1-1, the V gene TRBV5-1; D uncertain. With 7 bases removed from V and 1 base from J, the gap between germline ends came to 11 bases. Germline V lookup: CDR1 SGHRS, CDR2 YFSETQ. This CDR3 is built from 13 residues. Here the CDR3 DNA reads TGCGCCAGCCGTCAGGTCGGGAACACTGAAGCTTTCTTT. It is translated as CASRQVGNTEAFF.

This sequence joins TRBV5-8 and TRBJ1-2; tentative D call: TRBD1 (6 bases). The V end was cut by 6 bases, the J end by 2 bases, with 14 bases between. The CDR3 contains 14 residues. CDR1 is SGHTS, CDR2 YDEGEE, per germline. CDR3 in DNA: TGTGCCAGCACTCCCCAACAGGGCAACTATGGCTACACCTTC. Its translation is CASTPQQGNYGYTF.

The V and J genes are TRBV14 and TRBJ2-5; D remains unclear. This CDR3 has 13 amino acids. Germline V gene data show CDR1 as SGHDN and CDR2 as FVKESK. The ends were cut back, 2 bases at V and 2 bases at J, with 6 bases in the middle. The CDR3 is CASSQQGQETQYF. CDR3 bases: TGTGCCAGCAGCCAACAAGGGCAAGAGACCCAGTACTTC.

This chain links TRBV6-2 or TRBV6-3 with TRBJ2-6; D gene uncertain. Trimming shortened V by 2 bases and J by 3 bases, and 8 bases separated the two germline ends. The CDR3 runs to 15 residues. Germline values: CDR1 MNHEY, CDR2 SVGEGT. The CDR3 region is CASSYGRDGANVLTF. The CDR3 DNA follows: TGTGCCAGCAGTTACGGTAGGGATGGGGCCAACGTCCTGACTTTC.

The chain is built from TRBV25-1 and TRBJ1-5, with 8 nucleotides matching TRBD1. J was trimmed by 5 bases and V by 3 bases; bases with no gene match: 0. Germline-derived CDR1 and CDR2 are MGHDK and SYGVNS. The CDR3 extends over 13 amino acids. DNA for the CDR3: TGTGCCAGCAGTGACAGGGGGCATCAGCCCCAGCATTTT. Its translation is CASSDRGHQPQHF.

The chain is built from TRBV7-6 and TRBJ1-2, with D unclear. The V and J ends lost 2 bases and 1 base respectively, with 23 bases between them. The germline gives CDR1 SGHVS, CDR2 FNYEAQ. The CDR3 has 19 amino acids. CDR3 loop: CASSLLGRQLQVSNYGYTF. The CDR3 nucleotides read TGTGCCAGCAGCTTATTAGGCCGGCAGTTGCAAGTTAGTAACTATGGCTACACCTTC.

The CDR3 region has the DNA TGTGCCACCAGCAGTCAGGGGGCGCGGGTCTATGGCTACACCTTC. Translation: CATSSQGARVYGYTF. The V gene is TRBV15, the J gene TRBJ1-2; 8 nucleotides line up with TRBD1. The J segment lost 4 bases and the V segment lost 3 bases, leaving 7 bases of the junction unmatched. The germline V gene encodes CDR1 LNHNV and CDR2 YYDKDF (reference sequence). The CDR3 covers 15 residues.

This clone was seen once. The rearrangement joins TRBV6-4 to TRBJ2-2; TRBD1 might be the D (6 bases). The CDR3 extends over 14 amino acids. Trimming shortened V by 6 bases and J by 5 bases, and 13 bases separated the two germline ends. CDR1 is MRHNA, CDR2 SNTAGT, per germline. CDR3 nucleotides: TGTGCCAGCAGCCCCTCAGGACAGACCGGGGAGCTGTTTTTT. It encodes CASSPSGQTGELFF.

This chain joins TRBV5-6 and TRBJ2-7; TRBD1 agrees at 12 bases. There are 14 residues in the CDR3. V shed 4 bases, J shed 7 bases, and the junction held 6 bases outside the gene matches. In germline, CDR1 is SGHDT, CDR2 YYEEEE. The CDR3 spells CASSGGQGAGEQYF. In DNA, the CDR3 is TGTGCCAGCAGCGGGGGACAGGGGGCCGGGGAGCAGTACTTC.

The table lists this clone with a few counts. The chain couples TRBV28 to TRBJ2-2, with TRBD2 identical over 11 bases. Trimming took 6 bases from V and 5 from J; bases not matched to a gene: 11. CDR3 length: 17 amino acids. Germline V gene lookup returns CDR1 MDHEN and CDR2 SYDVKM. The CDR3 coding sequence is TGTGCCAGCAGGTTGAATCCCAGGACTAGCGGGACCGGGGAGCTGTTTTTT. Its protein is CASRLNPRTSGTGELFF.

The CDR3 is CASSAMTSGRVKTQYF. In DNA form, the CDR3 reads TGTGCCAGCAGCGCAATGACTAGCGGGAGGGTAAAGACCCAGTACTTC. V gene TRBV5-4 combines with J gene TRBJ2-5, with 14 bases that match TRBD2. The CDR3 loop spans 16 amino acids. CDR1 SGHNT and CDR2 YYREEE come from the germline V gene (reference sequence). After removal of 4 bases from V and 6 bases from J, the junction contained 8 bases not matched to a gene. Filled out from reference TRBV5-4 and TRBJ2-5, the complete variable domain reads ETGVTQSPTHLIKTRGQQVTLRCSSQSGHNTVSWYQQALGQGPQFIFQYYREEENGRGNFPPRFSGLQFPNYSSELNVNALELDDSALYLCASSAMTSGRVKTQYFGPGTRLLVL.

The chain employs TRBV12-3 or TRBV12-4 and TRBJ1-6; D gene uncertain. V lost 6 bases and J lost 4, with 4 bases in between. The CDR3 length is 12 residues. The CDR3 bases are TGTGCCAGCAGCGCTTATAATTCACCCCTCCACTTT. Its translation is CASSAYNSPLHF.

V gene TRBV5-8 combines with J gene TRBJ1-1, with no clear D. Trimming left V 2 bases short and J 0 bases short, with 5 bases between. CDR1 is SGHTS, CDR2 YDEGEE, per germline. The CDR3 sequence is 13 residues long. The CDR3 is CASSLPVNTEAFF. CDR3 DNA: TGTGCCAGCAGCTTACCCGTGAACACTGAAGCTTTCTTT.

This clone was observed a handful of times. The chain employs TRBV4-1 and TRBJ2-7, with TRBD2 matching 13 bases. The CDR3 loop spans 16 amino acids. V lost 4 bases, J lost 4 bases, and 7 bases stayed unmatched. The germline gives CDR1 MGHRA, CDR2 YSYEKL. CDR3 bases: TGCGCCAGCAGCCCCGCCTCGACTAGCGGGAGGTACGAGCAGTACTTC. Its translation: CASSPASTSGRYEQYF.

The J gene is TRBJ2-2, the V gene TRBV10-1, with 9 bases that match TRBD2. V shed 2 bases and J 5 bases; nucleotides not matched to a gene: 9. CDR1 is WNHNN and CDR2 is SYGVQD in the germline V gene (reference sequence). The CDR3 length is 17 residues. The CDR3 protein is CASSELGGRARTGELFF. DNA of the CDR3: TGCGCCAGCAGTGAGCTCGGCGGGAGGGCGCGTACCGGGGAGCTGTTTTTT.

The V gene is TRBV10-3, the J gene TRBJ2-7; possibly TRBD2 for D (6 bases). Trimming cost V 10 bases and J 3 bases, with 13 bases left between them. Germline loops: CDR1 ENHRY, CDR2 SYGVKD. This CDR3 region has 12 residues. This chain's CDR3 is CATGRENYEQYF. CDR3 nucleotide sequence: TGTGCCACCGGACGGGAGAACTACGAGCAGTACTTC.

The V and J genes are TRBV5-6 and TRBJ1-6; no clear D. The CDR3 length is 13 residues. The V gene lost 3 bases and the J gene lost 8 bases, with 9 bases spanning the gap. Looked up from germline, CDR1 is SGHDT and CDR2 is YYEEEE. CDR3 DNA: TGTGCCAGCAGCTCCCTGGGCTATTCACCCCTCCACTTT. Translating it yields CASSSLGYSPLHF.

V usage is TRBV23-1 and J usage is TRBJ1-6, with D unresolved. TRBV23-1 is noted as an ORF with a role that remains uncertain. Trimming left V 7 bases short and J 9 bases short, with 4 bases between. The CDR3 loop spans 10 amino acids. The CDR3 nucleotides are TGCGCCAGCAATCCTTCACCCCTCCACTTT. It yields the protein CASNPSPLHF.

A note on this clone: One end of the junction does not line up with germline, which may come from a read error. CDR3 residues: CASSLGLAGDNEQFF. In DNA, the CDR3 is TGTGCTAGCAGCTTAGGGCTAGCGGGAGACAATGAGCAGTTCTTC. This chain links TRBV7-7 with TRBJ2-1; TRBD2 agrees at 10 bases. CDR1 is SSHAT, CDR2 FNYEAQ, per germline (reference sequence). CDR3 length: 15 residues.

This chain connects TRBV30 to TRBJ2-1; 11 bases agree with TRBD1. Germline CDR1 and CDR2: GTSNPN and SVGIG (reference sequence). V lost 2 bases to trimming and J lost 8 bases; unmatched junction nucleotides: 5. The CDR3 spans 14 residues. CDR3 in amino acids: CAWSSGQGADEQFF. The CDR3 DNA follows: TGTGCCTGGAGTTCCGGACAGGGGGCCGATGAGCAGTTCTTC.